The 3 T cell receptor beta chains in this list originate from one sample, sequenced in a study of spatial heterogeneity in lung cancer. Noted time point: sample taken at primary tumor resection. Whole RNA came from tumor, nontumor lung or frozen PBMC and was sequenced without being sorted. TCRdb re-analysed the 5' RACE reads in MiXCR, keeping a single row per CDR3 protein. The sample includes about 23,000 distinct CDR3 sequences, roughly 4.5% of them seen just once. Sequencing used PBMCs, obtained at surgery. All receptors come from a male donor with early-stage non-small cell lung cancer.

This clonotype was found many times. The V call is TRBV2, the J call TRBJ2-5; unclear D gene. Germline V gives CDR1 SNHLY, CDR2 FYNNEI. V lost 1 base and J 4 bases, leaving 10 bases between the germline ends. This CDR3 region has 14 residues. CDR3 coding DNA: TGTGCCAGCAGTGAAGACTCAGCTCGAGAGACCCAGTACTTC. Its translation: CASSEDSARETQYF.

This clonotype was detected many times. The chain uses TRBV27 and TRBJ1-1; D is possibly TRBD1 (6 bases). V was cut by 6 bases and J by 4 bases, with 12 bases left in between. This CDR3 has 13 amino acids. The germline gives CDR1 MNHEY, CDR2 SMNVEV (reference sequence). The CDR3 protein is CASSLGGATEAFF. The CDR3 DNA is TGTGCCAGCAGCTTAGGGGGGGCCACTGAAGCTTTCTTT.

This clonotype showed up many times. V is TRBV7-3 and J is TRBJ2-1, with a weak D call TRBD1 (5 bases). Germline V gives CDR1 SGHTA, CDR2 FQGTGA. The CDR3 spans 13 residues. V dropped 5 bases and J dropped 6 bases, with 11 bases sitting between them. The CDR3 loop reads CASSAVQGNEQFF. CDR3 bases: TGTGCCAGCAGCGCCGTCCAGGGCAATGAGCAGTTCTTC.